The sequence of this T cell receptor beta chain was determined in a study of T cell repertoires in cytomegalovirus infection (dated by TCRdb to between 2017 and 2020). Regarding the research as a whole: Recently identified HLA-C-restricted CMV epitopes, whose presentation resists viral immunomodulation, were targeted by peptide stimulations together with well-studied HLA-B-restricted epitopes. Because public TCR beta signatures pointed to carriage of CMV infection together with the matching HLA type, the HLA type of each donor mattered for the analysis. The paper as a whole reports these results and caveats: In both this cohort and an independent cohort of 350 or so donors, the cumulative frequency of public TCR beta family members distinguished carriers of CMV infection plus the relevant HLA type. The ex vivo response was dominated by HLA-C-restricted CMV-specific TCR beta clonotypes, and the single most frequent clonotype in two of eight donors was supplied by these HLA-C-restricted clonotypes.

These reads were obtained on an Illumina HiSeq 1500. Starting from the raw public reads, TCRdb applied fastp trimming at Q25, assembled clones with MiXCR and retained in-frame beta chains. Here each entry gathers all rows of one CDR3 protein and keeps the most common genes and DNA. Here the sample has 110,000 or so distinct CDR3 sequences; roughly 30% occur a single time. The biggest ten clones account for 41% of the sample. This clonotype was seen ten or more times. Its antigen has not been determined. No much larger clone is present one base from it, and per-base qualities are unavailable. The treatment or condition label corresponds to: in vitro stimulation with specific CMV peptide epitopes to enrich CMV-specific T cells. From the cysteine through the phenylalanine, the CDR3 covers 15 amino acids. The kept DNA is CDR3 alone, 45 bases in frame from the first base. Per the germline V gene, MNHEY is the CDR1 and SVGAGI is the CDR2. V loses 7 bases, J loses 5 bases, and the germline ends lie 20 bases apart.

This receptor was identified in a human donor in good health (CMV status not recorded). Some clones in this sample may be carry-over from other donors' samples. The V and J genes are TRBV6-5 and TRBJ2-5; the D gene lacks a confident call. The material was CD8+ T cells from cultured PBMCs, obtained from culture after CMV antigen stimulation. Here is the DNA: TGTGCCAGCACCAACTACGAAGGTTCGTGGGAGACCCAGTACTTC. This is translated as CASTNYEGSWETQYF.